The following is a T cell receptor (beta chain) sequence with its context. The target antigen is unknown. This specimen comes from a study of Ad26.COV2.S vaccination and SARS-CoV-2 variants. At the level of the study: The study gave Ad26.COV2.S intramuscularly, once or twice 56 days apart. Regarding the study as a whole: Spike-specific TCR breadth in vaccine recipients exceeded that seen in placebo recipients.

Treatment: some 20 received Ad26.COV2.S at low or high dose, single or two shots; a few received placebo; per-sample allocation not given. Sampling took place 63 days after the first vaccine or placebo injection. Only in-frame clones appear in the TCRdb table, and some are missing; sequencing was by immunoSEQ multiplex PCR. The sample has 300,000 to 400,000 clones, more than 75% seen once. The specimen was peripheral blood, collected in a trial of Ad26.COV2.S vaccine versus placebo. The TCR originated in a person aged 18-60 years who received the Ad26.COV2.S COVID-19 vaccine or a placebo.

CDR3 region: CASSPGARYEQYF. The DNA of the CDR3 is TGTGCCAGCAGTCCGGGGGCGAGGTACGAGCAGTACTTC. The chain carries TRBV6-5 and TRBJ2-7, with D tentatively TRBD1 or TRBD2 (6 bases each). V was shortened by 5 bases and J by 4 bases, with 12 bases between the two germline ends. CDR3 length equals 13 residues. Germline V lookup: CDR1 MNHEY, CDR2 SVGAGI.